These T cell receptor beta chains were read from a single sample in a study of blood T cell repertoires in COVID-19. Repertoires were generated with immunoSEQ multiplex PCR, while TCRdb's copy carries only in-frame clones and drops some. The table has 400,000 to 550,000 clones, around 89% seen once. Sequencing was carried out using peripheral blood. These receptors all come from a woman aged 25 to 39 with acute or convalescent COVID-19. CDR3s include the opening cysteine and the closing phenylalanine or tryptophan. The D gene is left open where the match is weak. For some rows the clone size is stated as once, few or many, or as a class when expanded; others skip it.

>NA|TRBV6-5|TRBJ2-7|NA
CATRQALSSYEQYF
TGTGCCACCAGACAGGCCCTCAGCTCCTACGAGCAGTACTTC
>NA|TRBV27|TRBJ2-7|NA
CASSLMGRPVWEQYF
TGTGCCAGCAGTTTAATGGGGAGGCCCGTCTGGGAGCAGTACTTC
>NA|TRBV21-1|TRBJ1-1|NA
CASSKEEGTGGTTEAFF
TGTGCCAGCAGCAAAGAGGAGGGGACAGGGGGTACCACTGAAGCTTTCTTT
>NA|TRBV5-1|TRBJ1-1|NA
CASSLTGSLGSTNTEAFF
TGCGCCAGCAGCTTAACGGGGAGCTTAGGAAGTACGAACACTGAAGCTTTCTTT
>NA|TRBV25-1|TRBJ1-4|TRBD1
CASSAPTGRNEKLFF
TGTGCCAGCAGTGCTCCGACAGGGCGTAATGAAAAACTGTTTTTT
>NA|TRBV27|TRBJ1-2|TRBD1
CASSPSTGGFGYTF
TGTGCCAGCAGTCCTTCGACAGGGGGCTTTGGCTACACCTTC
>few|TRBV2|TRBJ1-1|NA
CASTERTMNTEAFF
TGTGCCAGCACCGAGAGGACTATGAACACTGAAGCTTTCTTT
>NA|TRBV11-3|TRBJ2-5|NA
CASSLDMPGGSETQYF
TGTGCCAGCAGCTTAGATATGCCAGGGGGGTCGGAGACCCAGTACTTC
>NA|TRBV13|TRBJ2-5|NA
CASSLVGNQETQYF
TGTGCCAGCAGCTTAGTTGGCAACCAAGAGACCCAGTACTTC
>NA|TRBV5-1|TRBJ1-6|TRBD1
CASSRTGTIVNSPLHF
TGCGCCAGCAGCCGGACAGGGACAATCGTCAATTCACCCCTCCACTTT
>NA|TRBV7-9|TRBJ2-2|NA
CASSLVPQGTNTGELFF
TGTGCCAGCAGCTTAGTCCCCCAGGGAACGAACACCGGGGAGCTGTTTTTT
>NA|TRBV4-1|TRBJ2-1|TRBD1
CASSRGQGFDEQFF
TGCGCCAGCAGCCGCGGACAGGGATTCGATGAGCAGTTCTTC
>NA|TRBV7-9|TRBJ1-5|TRBD1
CASSLETGLGNQPQHF
TGTGCCAGCAGCTTAGAGACAGGGTTGGGCAATCAGCCCCAGCATTTT
>NA|TRBV4-1|TRBJ2-5|TRBD2
CASSQDHPGGETQYF
TGCGCCAGCAGCCAAGATCATCCGGGGGGAGAGACCCAGTACTTC
>NA|TRBV19|TRBJ2-4|TRBD1
CASREQGAKNIQYF
TGTGCCAGTAGGGAACAGGGGGCCAAAAACATTCAGTACTTC
>once|TRBV4-1|TRBJ1-3|NA
CASSQAGFSGNTIYF
TGCGCCAGCAGCCAAGCAGGGTTCTCTGGAAACACCATATATTTT
>NA|TRBV2|TRBJ1-3|NA
CASSEAVTSGNTIYF
TGTGCCAGCAGTGAAGCAGTAACATCTGGAAACACCATATATTTT
>NA|TRBV5-6|TRBJ1-1|TRBD1
CASSRPTGRTEAFF
TGTGCCAGCAGCCGACCGACAGGGAGGACTGAAGCTTTCTTT
>NA|TRBV2|TRBJ2-1|TRBD2
CASAREGVILNEQFF
TGTGCCAGCGCGCGGGAGGGGGTTATTTTAAATGAGCAGTTCTTC
>NA|TRBV27|TRBJ2-1|TRBD2
CASSSPGTSGYNEQFF
TGTGCCAGCAGTTCACCCGGGACTAGCGGATACAATGAGCAGTTCTTC
>once|TRBV2|TRBJ1-5|NA
CASSELLKNQPQHF
TGTGCCAGCAGTGAACTACTGAAAAATCAGCCCCAGCATTTT
>NA|TRBV30|TRBJ1-2|NA
CAWSVGAVPSYGYTF
TGTGCCTGGAGTGTAGGGGCCGTACCCTCATATGGCTACACCTTC
>few|TRBV5-1|TRBJ2-5|TRBD2
CASSLSFGGGHQETQYF
TGCGCCAGCAGCTTGTCCTTCGGGGGGGGCCACCAAGAGACCCAGTACTTC
>NA|TRBV9|TRBJ1-6|TRBD1
CASSEGPGQGPVSYNSPLHF
TGTGCCAGCAGTGAAGGGCCCGGACAGGGCCCGGTCTCCTATAATTCACCCCTCCACTTT
>NA|TRBV10-2|TRBJ1-3|NA
CASSEGGFGNTIYF
TGCGCCAGCAGTGAGGGGGGGTTTGGAAACACCATATATTTT
>NA|TRBV30|TRBJ2-7|NA
CAWSASALGYEQYF
TGTGCCTGGAGTGCATCCGCACTAGGCTACGAGCAGTACTTC
>NA|TRBV18|TRBJ1-3|NA
CASSPPNSGNTIYF
TGTGCCAGCTCACCACCGAACAGTGGAAACACCATATATTTT
>NA|TRBV5-1|TRBJ1-2|TRBD1
CASRGPPQGRYTF
TGCGCCAGCCGGGGTCCCCCACAGGGGCGCTACACCTTC
>NA|TRBV7-2|TRBJ1-6|NA
CASSPRGGADNSPLHF
TGTGCCAGCAGCCCCCGAGGGGGGGCGGATAATTCACCCCTCCACTTT
>many|TRBV18|TRBJ2-5|TRBD2
CASSPTGGRETQYF
TGTGCCAGCTCACCTACGGGGGGGCGAGAGACCCAGTACTTC
>once|TRBV9|TRBJ2-1|NA
CASSRLSSYNEQFF
TGTGCCAGCAGCCGACTAAGCTCCTACAATGAGCAGTTCTTC
>NA|TRBV27|TRBJ2-2|TRBD1
CASSSRQGAGELFF
TGTGCCAGCAGTTCACGACAGGGGGCCGGGGAGCTGTTTTTT
>once|TRBV5-1|TRBJ2-6|NA
CASSLGSAGANVLTF
TGCGCCAGCAGCTTGGGAAGCGCCGGGGCCAACGTCCTGACTTTC
>few|TRBV4-1|TRBJ1-1|TRBD1
CASSQLYRGPTRGTEAFF
TGCGCCAGCAGCCAACTTTACAGGGGCCCGACCAGAGGCACTGAAGCTTTCTTT
>NA|TRBV18|TRBJ2-5|NA
CASSPRTEETQYF
TGTGCCAGCTCACCCCGGACAGAAGAGACCCAGTACTTC
>NA|TRBV7-9|TRBJ2-5|NA
CASSSSRGRGETQYF
TGTGCCAGCAGCTCGTCGAGGGGGCGGGGAGAGACCCAGTACTTC
>NA|TRBV10-3|TRBJ2-3|TRBD2
CAISDPSGGVEDTQYF
TGTGCCATCAGCGACCCCTCCGGGGGGGTGGAAGATACGCAGTATTTT
>NA|TRBV6-4|TRBJ2-7|NA
CASQDSLRAYEQYF
TGTGCCAGCCAGGACAGTCTAAGAGCCTACGAGCAGTACTTC
>NA|TRBV19|TRBJ1-2|NA
CATTLSPDTTNYGYTF
TGTGCCACCACCCTTTCGCCTGACACAACTAACTATGGCTACACCTTC
>NA|TRBV18|TRBJ2-6|NA
CASSRTSMVSGANVLTF
TGTGCCAGCTCACGCACATCAATGGTGTCTGGGGCCAACGTCCTGACTTTC
>NA|TRBV5-1|TRBJ1-1|NA
CASSLGEKAFF
TGCGCCAGCAGCTTGGGCGAAAAAGCTTTCTTT
>NA|TRBV6-1|TRBJ2-5|NA
CASSEGGAETQYF
TGTGCCAGCAGTGAGGGGGGAGCGGAGACCCAGTACTTC
>NA|TRBV28|TRBJ2-1|NA
CASIRREEQFF
TGTGCCAGCATCCGGAGGGAAGAGCAGTTCTTC
>NA|TRBV4-1|TRBJ2-2|NA
CASSPGRAATNTGELFF
TGCGCCAGCAGCCCAGGCAGGGCAGCCACGAACACCGGGGAGCTGTTTTTT
>NA|TRBV19|TRBJ2-7|TRBD2
CASSIIGTSAEQYF
TGTGCCAGTAGTATAATAGGGACTAGCGCCGAGCAGTACTTC
>NA|TRBV28|TRBJ1-5|TRBD1
CASSLRGQGGGQPQHF
TGTGCCAGCAGTTTAAGGGGACAGGGAGGCGGTCAGCCCCAGCATTTT
>NA|TRBV23-1|TRBJ1-1|NA
CASSQNRSYTEAFF
TGCGCCAGCAGTCAAAACAGGTCCTACACTGAAGCTTTCTTT
>NA|TRBV5-6|TRBJ2-2|TRBD2
CASSYGEGTGELFF
TGTGCCAGCAGCTACGGGGAGGGCACCGGGGAGCTGTTTTTT
>NA|TRBV6-5|TRBJ1-3|TRBD1
CASRGTDGGNTIYF
TGTGCCAGCAGAGGGACAGACGGTGGAAACACCATATATTTT
>NA|TRBV4-1|TRBJ2-7|TRBD2
CASSQDVSWGGQYF
TGCGCCAGCAGCCAAGATGTTTCTTGGGGGGGACAGTACTTC
>NA|TRBV6-5|TRBJ2-1|TRBD1
CASSQTGKGSDEQFF
TGTGCCAGCAGCCAGACAGGGAAAGGGTCGGATGAGCAGTTCTTC
>NA|TRBV28|TRBJ1-2|TRBD1
CASSFRPGTGLANYGYTF
TGTGCCAGCAGTTTCCGTCCCGGGACAGGGCTCGCTAACTATGGCTACACCTTC
>NA|TRBV29-1|TRBJ2-7|NA
CSVAGGESSYEQYF
TGCAGCGTTGCGGGGGGCGAGAGCTCCTACGAGCAGTACTTC
>NA|TRBV11-2|TRBJ1-6|TRBD1
CASSRGTAMYNSPLHF
TGTGCCAGCAGCCGAGGGACAGCCATGTATAATTCACCCCTCCACTTT
>NA|TRBV18|TRBJ1-3|NA
CASSPGAGGGNTIYF
TGTGCCAGCTCACCAGGTGCCGGGGGTGGAAACACCATATATTTT
>once|TRBV11-3|TRBJ2-1|NA
CASSLGVHEQFF
TGTGCCAGCAGCTTAGGAGTGCACGAGCAGTTCTTC
>once|TRBV24-1|TRBJ1-3|TRBD1
CATSGGQGLGNTIYF
TGTGCCACCAGCGGGGGACAGGGCTTGGGAAACACCATATATTTT
>NA|TRBV21-1|TRBJ1-5|NA
CASSSKGARDPNQPQHF
TGTGCCAGCAGCTCAAAGGGGGCCAGGGATCCCAATCAGCCCCAGCATTTT
>NA|TRBV30|TRBJ1-1|TRBD1
CAWSGPRDSEAFF
TGTGCCTGGAGTGGGCCTAGGGACAGTGAAGCTTTCTTT